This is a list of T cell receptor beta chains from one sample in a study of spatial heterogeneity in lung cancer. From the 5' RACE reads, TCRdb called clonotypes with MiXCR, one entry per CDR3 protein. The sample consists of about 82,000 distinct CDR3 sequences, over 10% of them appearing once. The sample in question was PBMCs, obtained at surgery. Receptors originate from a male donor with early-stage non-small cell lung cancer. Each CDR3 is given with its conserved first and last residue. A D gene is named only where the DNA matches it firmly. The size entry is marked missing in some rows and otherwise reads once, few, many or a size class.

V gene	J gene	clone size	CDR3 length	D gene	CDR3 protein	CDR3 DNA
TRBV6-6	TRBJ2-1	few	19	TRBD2	CASSYSGLAGGSSYNEQFF	TGTGCCAGCAGTTACTCGGGACTAGCGGGGGGCTCCTCCTACAATGAGCAGTTCTTC
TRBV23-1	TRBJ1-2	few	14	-	CASSQSGLDYGYTF	TGCGCCAGCAGTCAATCAGGGCTGGACTATGGCTACACCTTC
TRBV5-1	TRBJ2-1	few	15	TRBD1	CASRLSGTGTYEQFF	TGCGCCAGCAGACTTTCCGGGACAGGGACCTATGAGCAGTTCTTC
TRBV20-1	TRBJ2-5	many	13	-	CSAGRGREETQYF	TGCAGTGCTGGCAGGGGTCGGGAAGAGACCCAGTACTTC
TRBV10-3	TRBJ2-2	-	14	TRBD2	CASSGDANTGELFF	TGTGCCTCTAGCGGGGACGCGAACACCGGGGAGCTGTTTTTT
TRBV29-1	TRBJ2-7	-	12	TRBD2	CSAGGGSYEQYF	TGCAGCGCCGGGGGGGGTTCCTACGAGCAGTACTTC
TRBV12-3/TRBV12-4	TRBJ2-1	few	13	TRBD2	CASSLATSGSQFF	TGTGCCAGCAGTTTAGCGACTAGCGGGTCACAGTTCTTC
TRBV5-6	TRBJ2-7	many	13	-	CASSLGGNYEQYF	TGTGCCAGCAGCTTGGGGGGGAACTACGAGCAGTACTTC
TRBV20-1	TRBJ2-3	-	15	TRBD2	CSAPRGGRSADTQYF	TGCAGTGCTCCCCGGGGGGGCCGTTCTGCAGATACGCAGTATTTT
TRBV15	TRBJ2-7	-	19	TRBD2	CATSREFLAGGQGPHEQYF	TGTGCCACCAGCAGAGAGTTCCTAGCGGGAGGGCAAGGGCCCCACGAGCAGTACTTC
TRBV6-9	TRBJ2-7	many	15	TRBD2	CASSPSGGASYEQYF	TGTGCCAGCAGCCCGAGCGGGGGGGCATCCTACGAGCAGTACTTC
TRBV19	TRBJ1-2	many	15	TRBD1	CASSTGQGDVYGYTF	TGTGCCAGTAGTACCGGACAGGGGGATGTCTATGGCTACACCTTC
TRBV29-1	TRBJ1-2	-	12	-	CSVDPENYGYTF	TGCAGCGTTGATCCGGAAAACTATGGCTACACCTTC
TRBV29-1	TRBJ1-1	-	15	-	CSVGGEGGPNTEAFF	TGCAGCGTAGGAGGGGAGGGGGGCCCGAACACTGAAGCTTTCTTT
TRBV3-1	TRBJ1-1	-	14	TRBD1	CASSQEGQGAEAFF	TGTGCCAGCAGCCAAGAGGGACAGGGAGCTGAAGCTTTCTTT
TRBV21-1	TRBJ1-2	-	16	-	CASSKSCWWSHYGYTF	TGTGCCAGCAGCAAATCTTGCTGGTGGTCTCACTATGGCTACACCTTC
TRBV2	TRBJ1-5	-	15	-	CASSEEVWGFEPQHF	TGTGCCAGCAGTGAGGAAGTCTGGGGATTCGAGCCCCAGCATTTT
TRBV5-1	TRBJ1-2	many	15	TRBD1	CASSLEGQGAVGYTF	TGCGCCAGCAGCTTGGAAGGACAGGGGGCGGTTGGCTACACCTTC
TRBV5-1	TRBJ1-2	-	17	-	CASSPGGGARTNYGYTF	TGCGCCAGCAGCCCCGGTGGGGGGGCTAGGACGAACTATGGCTACACCTTC
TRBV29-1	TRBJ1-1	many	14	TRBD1	CSARQGASGTEAFF	TGCAGCGCTAGACAGGGGGCTTCGGGCACTGAAGCTTTCTTT
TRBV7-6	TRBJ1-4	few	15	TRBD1	CASSLSTGIYEKLFF	TGTGCCAGCAGCCTTTCGACAGGGATATATGAAAAACTGTTTTTT
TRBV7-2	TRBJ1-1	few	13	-	CASSFFLNTEAFF	TGTGCCAGCAGCTTCTTCCTAAACACTGAAGCTTTCTTT
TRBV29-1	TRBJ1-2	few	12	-	CSAERSDYGYTF	TGCAGCGCCGAGAGGAGTGACTATGGCTACACCTTC
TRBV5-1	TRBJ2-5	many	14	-	CASSGGLRQETQYF	TGCGCCAGCAGCGGGGGGCTGCGGCAAGAGACCCAGTACTTC
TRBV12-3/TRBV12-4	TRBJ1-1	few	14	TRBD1	CASSWTGSDTEAFF	TGTGCCAGCAGTTGGACAGGGAGCGACACTGAAGCTTTCTTT
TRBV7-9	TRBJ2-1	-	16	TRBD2	CASSLGLAGSGNEQFF	TGTGCCAGCAGCTTGGGACTAGCGGGGTCGGGCAATGAGCAGTTCTTC
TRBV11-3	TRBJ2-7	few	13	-	CASSLGQPYEQYF	TGTGCCAGCAGCCTCGGACAGCCCTACGAGCAGTACTTC
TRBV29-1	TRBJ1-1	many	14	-	CSVARGGVNTEAFF	TGCAGCGTTGCGAGGGGCGGGGTGAACACTGAAGCTTTCTTT
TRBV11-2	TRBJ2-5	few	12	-	CASSLTTETQYF	TGTGCCAGCAGCTTAACGACGGAGACCCAGTACTTC
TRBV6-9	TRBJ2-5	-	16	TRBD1	CASSLHRGDPLGTQYF	TGTGCCAGCAGTTTACACAGGGGGGACCCCCTGGGGACCCAGTACTTC
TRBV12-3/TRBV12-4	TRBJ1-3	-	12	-	CASSPNGNTIYF	TGTGCCAGCAGTCCGAATGGAAACACCATATATTTT
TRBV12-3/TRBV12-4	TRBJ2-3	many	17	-	CATRTDPGRRVRDTQYF	TGTGCCACGAGGACCGACCCAGGACGTCGAGTCCGAGATACGCAGTATTTT
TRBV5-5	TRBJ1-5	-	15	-	CTSSFRGHSNQPQHF	TGTACCAGCAGCTTCAGGGGCCATAGCAATCAGCCCCAGCATTTT
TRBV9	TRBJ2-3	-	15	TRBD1	CASSRAGTGGDTQYF	TGTGCCAGCAGCCGAGCCGGGACAGGGGGTGATACGCAGTATTTT
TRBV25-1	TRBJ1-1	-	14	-	CASTPGTRRTEAFF	TGTGCCAGCACCCCCGGAACCCGGCGCACTGAAGCTTTCTTT
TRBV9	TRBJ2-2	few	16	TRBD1	CASSVAWTGSTGELFF	TGTGCCAGCAGCGTAGCCTGGACAGGGTCCACCGGGGAGCTGTTTTTT
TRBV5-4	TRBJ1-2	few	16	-	CASRLGSPSANYGYTF	TGTGCCAGCAGACTAGGCAGCCCATCAGCTAACTATGGCTACACCTTC
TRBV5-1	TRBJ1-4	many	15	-	CASSLDPATNEKLFF	TGCGCCAGCAGCTTGGATCCTGCAACTAATGAAAAACTGTTTTTT
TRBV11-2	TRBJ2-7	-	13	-	CASSARQLHEQYF	TGTGCCAGCAGCGCCAGACAGTTACACGAGCAGTACTTC
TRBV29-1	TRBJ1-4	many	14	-	CSVEERPANEKLFF	TGCAGCGTTGAAGAGAGGCCGGCTAATGAAAAACTGTTTTTT
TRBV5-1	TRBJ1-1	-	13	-	CASSLGQFSEAFF	TGCGCCAGCAGCTTGGGGCAATTCAGTGAAGCTTTCTTT
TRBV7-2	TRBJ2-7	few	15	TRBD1	CASSLGQVASYEQYF	TGTGCCAGCAGCCTAGGACAGGTCGCATCCTACGAGCAGTACTTC
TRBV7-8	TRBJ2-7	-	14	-	CASRPMEGSYEQYF	TGTGCCAGCAGGCCGATGGAGGGGTCCTACGAGCAGTACTTC
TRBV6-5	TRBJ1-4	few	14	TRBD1	CASSYNRGNEKLFF	TGTGCCAGCAGTTACAACAGGGGTAATGAAAAACTGTTTTTT
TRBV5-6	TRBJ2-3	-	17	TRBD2	CASSAPPSGGITDTQYF	TGTGCCAGCAGCGCCCCTCCTAGCGGGGGGATCACAGATACGCAGTATTTT
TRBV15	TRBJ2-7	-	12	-	CATSPSLGEQYF	TGTGCCACCAGCCCTAGCTTAGGCGAGCAGTACTTC
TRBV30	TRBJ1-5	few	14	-	CAWSVLQGHQPQHF	TGTGCCTGGAGTGTATTACAGGGTCATCAGCCCCAGCATTTT
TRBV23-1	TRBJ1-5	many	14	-	CASSPQPLNQPQHF	TGCGCCAGCAGCCCCCAGCCACTCAATCAGCCCCAGCATTTT
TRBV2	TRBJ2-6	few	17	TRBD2	CASGTSGIPSGANVLTF	TGTGCCAGCGGGACTAGCGGAATTCCCTCTGGGGCCAACGTCCTGACTTTC
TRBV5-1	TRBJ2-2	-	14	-	CASSPGRVTGELFF	TGCGCCAGCAGCCCGGGACGGGTCACCGGGGAGCTGTTTTTT
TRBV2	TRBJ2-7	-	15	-	CASSPARDTPYEQYF	TGTGCCAGCAGCCCCGCGCGGGACACTCCCTACGAGCAGTACTTC
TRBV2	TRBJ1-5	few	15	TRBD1	CASSADRGSNQPQHF	TGTGCCAGCAGCGCCGACAGGGGCAGCAATCAGCCCCAGCATTTT
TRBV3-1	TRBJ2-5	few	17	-	CASSPPPGHLKGETQYF	TGTGCCAGCAGCCCACCACCGGGACATCTTAAGGGAGAGACCCAGTACTTC
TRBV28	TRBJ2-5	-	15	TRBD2	CASRKRESDQETQYF	TGTGCCAGCAGGAAGCGGGAGAGCGATCAAGAGACCCAGTACTTC
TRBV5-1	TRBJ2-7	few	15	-	CASSLNGADTYEQYF	TGCGCCAGCAGCTTGAATGGGGCGGATACCTACGAGCAGTACTTC
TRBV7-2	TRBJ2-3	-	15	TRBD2	CASSGIAGGADTQYF	TGTGCCAGCAGCGGAATAGCGGGGGGGGCAGATACGCAGTATTTT
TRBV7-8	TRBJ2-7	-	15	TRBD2	CASSWTSGRAEEQYF	TGTGCCAGCAGCTGGACTAGCGGGAGGGCGGAAGAGCAGTACTTC
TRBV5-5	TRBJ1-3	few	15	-	CASSLNANSGNTIYF	TGTGCCAGCAGCTTGAATGCCAACTCTGGAAACACCATATATTTT